Listed below are T cell receptor beta chains from one sample, sequenced in a study of cytotoxic CD8 clonotypes in ibrutinib-treated CLL. Using immunoSEQ multiplex PCR, the repertoire was profiled, and TCRdb retains in-frame clones only, with some absent. The sample shows 160,000 or so clones, about 80% of them seen only once. The sequencing used PBMCs, collected after 24 months of ibrutinib treatment. These receptors came from a human donor with chronic lymphocytic leukemia. The CDR3 runs from the conserved cysteine through the conserved F or W. A D gene is named only where the DNA matches it firmly. Size is omitted from some rows. Given values are once, few, many or a class for expanded clones.

j_call,d_call,clone_size,v_call,cdr3_length,cdr3_aa,cdr3_nt
TRBJ1-5,TRBD1,-,TRBV7-2,14,CASSDNQGVQPQHF,TGTGCCAGCAGCGACAATCAGGGGGTCCAGCCCCAGCATTTT
TRBJ2-7,TRBD1,-,TRBV19,15,CASTETGTGQYEQYF,TGTGCCAGTACGGAAACCGGGACAGGACAATACGAGCAGTACTTC
TRBJ1-2,-,-,TRBV5-1,14,CASSLEGGMNGYTF,TGCGCCAGCAGCTTGGAGGGGGGTATGAATGGCTACACCTTC
TRBJ2-1,-,once,TRBV5-6,12,CASSRVPNEQFF,TGTGCCAGCAGCCGGGTTCCCAATGAGCAGTTCTTC
TRBJ1-6,-,-,TRBV5-5,16,CASSPLGRAENSPLHF,TGTGCCAGCAGTCCTCTGGGGAGGGCGGAGAATTCACCCCTCCACTTT
TRBJ2-1,-,-,TRBV7-3,13,CASSRASYNEQFF,TGTGCCAGCAGCCGGGCTTCCTACAATGAGCAGTTCTTC
TRBJ2-3,TRBD2,-,TRBV7-6,16,CASSLEGTSGPNTQYF,TGTGCCAGCAGCTTAGAAGGGACTAGCGGTCCCAATACGCAGTATTTT
TRBJ1-3,TRBD1,-,TRBV6-1,14,CASSELDRGNTIYF,TGTGCCAGCAGTGAATTGGACAGGGGAAACACCATATATTTT
TRBJ2-7,TRBD2,-,TRBV7-6,16,CASSLTAGSSSYEQYF,TGTGCCAGCAGCTTAACAGCGGGGTCCTCCTCCTACGAGCAGTACTTC
TRBJ1-3,-,-,TRBV4-1,17,CASSQTRQRDSGNTIYF,TGCGCCAGCAGCCAAACCCGACAGAGAGACTCTGGAAACACCATATATTTT
TRBJ2-7,-,once,TRBV10-3,12,CAISESGYEQYF,TGTGCCATCAGTGAGTCTGGCTACGAGCAGTACTTC
TRBJ1-4,TRBD1,-,TRBV6-1,15,CASSEDPGTGKKLFF,TGTGCCAGCAGTGAAGACCCCGGGACAGGGAAAAAACTGTTTTTT
TRBJ1-6,-,few,TRBV7-6,13,CASSSDSGSPLHF,TGTGCCAGCAGCAGTGACAGCGGATCACCCCTCCACTTT
TRBJ2-7,TRBD2,-,TRBV7-2,14,CASSSPSGVYEQYF,TGTGCCAGCAGCTCTCCTAGCGGGGTTTACGAGCAGTACTTC
TRBJ1-2,-,-,TRBV7-2,15,CASSFTGIGNYGYTF,TGTGCCAGCAGCTTCACAGGGATTGGTAACTATGGCTACACCTTC
TRBJ1-1,-,-,TRBV7-9,13,CASSEFMNTEAFF,TGTGCCAGCAGCGAGTTCATGAACACTGAAGCTTTCTTT
TRBJ1-1,-,-,TRBV19,15,CASSTPGRASTEAFF,TGTGCCAGTAGTACCCCCGGGAGGGCGAGCACTGAAGCTTTCTTT
TRBJ1-1,-,-,TRBV2,11,CASSVHTEAFF,TGTGCCAGCAGTGTTCACACTGAAGCTTTCTTT
TRBJ2-1,-,-,TRBV25-1,11,CASSDWNEQFF,TGTGCCAGCAGTGACTGGAATGAGCAGTTCTTC
TRBJ2-7,-,-,TRBV6-5,12,CASSRGQGEQYF,TGTGCCAGCAGCCGGGGACAAGGCGAGCAGTACTTC
TRBJ1-1,-,-,TRBV14,13,CASSQLRTNEAFF,TGTGCCAGCAGCCAACTCAGGACAAATGAAGCTTTCTTT
TRBJ1-3,-,-,TRBV4-3,18,CASSHSTPGPSSGNTIYF,TGCGCCAGCAGCCATTCCACACCGGGACCAAGCTCTGGAAACACCATATATTTT
TRBJ1-1,-,-,TRBV6-1,15,CASSAQGGLNTEAFF,TGTGCCAGCAGTGCCCAAGGCGGGTTGAACACTGAAGCTTTCTTT
TRBJ2-2,TRBD2,-,TRBV11-1,19,CASSFPKLGLAGQTGELFF,TGTGCCAGCAGCTTTCCTAAACTGGGACTAGCGGGTCAGACCGGGGAGCTGTTTTTT
TRBJ1-2,TRBD1,-,TRBV14,20,CASSRIPKGTGRSPNYGYTF,TGTGCCAGCAGCCGAATACCTAAAGGGACAGGGAGGTCTCCAAACTATGGCTACACCTTC
TRBJ2-5,-,once,TRBV5-6,12,CASSLWGETQYF,TGTGCCAGCAGCTTATGGGGGGAGACCCAGTACTTC